The sequence of this T cell receptor beta chain was determined in a study of shared clonotypes between healthy human individuals. Sequencing used immunoSEQ multiplex PCR; TCRdb keeps in-frame clones, though not all of them. The sample includes about 680,000 clones, roughly 72% of them seen just once. Germline V gene lookup returns CDR1 SGHAT and CDR2 FQNNGV. The CDR3 consists of 14 residues. The V and J ends lost 4 bases and 2 bases, in that order; junction bases with no gene match: 3. Donors comprised healthy HIV-negative adults lacking recent acute infections or vaccinations. The study drew all its donors from Caucasian adults living in Nashville, Tennessee. About this clone itself: Its antigen is not known.

Notes on the study in general: The generation probabilities recorded for non-shared clonotypes fell below those of clonotypes shared by all four donors. Genetic and exposure-history diversity was limited by the small donor number.

The clonotype originates from a woman in her twenties or thirties in good health. This chain links TRBV11-2 with TRBJ2-7, with 9 bases fitting TRBD1. Sequenced: memory CD4+ T cells sorted from blood. Documented subset: CD45RA-negative fraction. The CDR3 here is CASSSDRGTYEQYF. The CDR3 DNA reads as TGTGCCAGCAGCTCGGACAGGGGAACCTACGAGCAGTACTTC.